The source of this TCR beta chain is a study of CXCR3-negative and CXCR3-positive naive CD8 T cells. 5' RACE with UMI labels generated the TRB cDNA libraries. Reanalyzing the 5' RACE reads, TCRdb keeps one entry per CDR3 protein, without DNA. In all, the sample yields fewer than 80,000 distinct CDR3 sequences. As for this clonotype: Antigen: not known.

General study findings and limits: Fresh PBMCs were used in most assays, and CXCR3 expression partially decreased after cryopreservation.

The CDR3 length is 17 residues. Germline V lookup: CDR1 MGHDK, CDR2 SYGVNS. This sequence originates from a human donor in good health. Some clones in this sample may be carry-over from other donors' samples. Sample: naive CXCR3- CD8+ T cells from blood. Subset reported: CD45RO-CCR7+CD27+CD95- naive CD8+ T cells lacking CXCR3 (TNR3-). The gene calls are TRBV25-1 and TRBJ1-1; TCRdb picks TRBD1, but there is no DNA to check that call. The CDR3 sequence: CASSESATTGGVDEAFF.